Listed here are 27 T cell receptor beta chains from one sample, sequenced in a study of T cell responses to AZD1222 COVID-19 vaccine. The method was immunoSEQ multiplex PCR; TCRdb's version includes in-frame clones alone and lacks a portion of them. The sample lists about 120,000 clones, approximately 90% occurring once. The sample consisted of peripheral blood, taken 28 days after the second AZD1222 dose. The source is an adult who received the AZD1222 COVID-19 vaccine.

The chain joins TRBV3-1 (or the pseudogene TRBV3-2) to TRBJ2-5, with a tentative D call TRBD1 (6 bases). This CDR3 is built from 15 residues. V was trimmed by 1 base and J by 4 bases, leaving 13 bases between them. From germline, CDR1 is LGHDT and CDR2 YNNKEL (reference sequence). CDR3 sequence: CASSQGGHAGETQYF. The CDR3 nucleotides read TGTGCCAGCAGCCAAGGGGGACACGCCGGAGAGACCCAGTACTTC.

This CDR3 is CATKRGHHAFF. The CDR3 nucleotides are TGTGCCACTAAACGAGGACATCATGCTTTCTTT. The chain uses TRBV19 and TRBJ1-1; maybe TRBD1 (5 bases). Germline V gene lookup returns CDR1 LNHDA and CDR2 SQIVND (reference sequence). The CDR3 consists of 11 residues. V shed 10 bases and J shed 11 bases, with 17 bases lying between them.

This clone was detected once. CDR3 residues: CASSFRANYGYTF. CDR3 in DNA: TGTGCCAGCAGTTTCCGGGCTAACTATGGCTACACCTTC. V is TRBV6-2 or TRBV6-3 and J is TRBJ1-2; D call uncertain. Trimming shortened V by 4 bases and J by 0 bases, and 6 bases separated the two germline ends. The V gene's germline CDR1 is MNHEY and CDR2 SVGEGT. The CDR3 consists of 13 residues.

J is TRBJ1-5 and V is TRBV7-6; the D is unclear. CDR3 length: 13 residues. Germline V CDR1 and CDR2: SGHVS, FNYEAQ. Trimming took 1 base from V and 10 from J, leaving 11 bases between them. Here the CDR3 DNA reads TGTGCCAGCAGCTTAGGGCCGATCAGCCCCCAGCATTTT. This translates into CASSLGPISPQHF.

V usage is TRBV5-5 and J usage is TRBJ2-3; D not resolved. Per germline, CDR1 SGHKS and CDR2 YYEKEE (reference sequence). V gave up 6 bases and J gave up 2 bases, with 13 bases separating them. This CDR3 has 14 amino acids. CDR3 in DNA: TGTGCCAGCACCGCCCCCGGAACCACAGATACGCAGTATTTT. This sequence encodes CASTAPGTTDTQYF.

The rearrangement joins TRBV7-2 to TRBJ1-3, with D perhaps TRBD1 (5 bases). Germline V gene lookup returns CDR1 SGHTA and CDR2 FQGNSA. The CDR3 runs to 17 residues. Trimming pared 0 bases from V and 0 bases from J, leaving 12 bases between. The CDR3 loop is CASSLAQGFDSGNTIYF. DNA of the CDR3: TGTGCCAGCAGCTTAGCGCAGGGCTTCGACTCTGGAAACACCATATATTTT. The whole variable domain, remainder taken from reference TRBV7-2 and TRBJ1-3, is GAGVSQSPSNKVTEKGKDVELRCDPISGHTALYWYRQSLGQGLEFLIYFQGNSAPDKSGLPSDRFSAERTGGSVSTLTIQRTQQEDSAVYLCASSLAQGFDSGNTIYFGEGSWLTVV.

The chain joins TRBV20-1 to TRBJ2-7, with 9 bases fitting TRBD1. The CDR3 loop spans 11 amino acids. Germline V CDR1 and CDR2: DFQATT, SNEGSKA (reference sequence). V trimming: 7 bases; J trimming: 7 bases; junction bases outside the gene matches: 5. CDR3 bases: TGCAGTGTGGACAGGGGCCGAGAGCAGTACTTC. Its protein product is CSVDRGREQYF.

The V call is TRBV6-6, the J call TRBJ1-5; no clear D gene. Germline loops: CDR1 MNHNY, CDR2 SVGAGI (reference sequence). The CDR3 runs 16 residues. Trimming took off 2 bases at V and 3 bases at J, with 14 bases between the two ends. This chain's CDR3 is CASSYMSGATNQPQHF. CDR3 bases: TGTGCCAGCAGTTACATGTCAGGCGCCACCAATCAGCCCCAGCATTTT.

This clone was recorded a few times. CDR3 DNA sequence: TGTGCCAGCAGCCTCCGATCCTATGGCTACACCTTC. Translating gives CASSLRSYGYTF. This chain connects TRBV3-1 (or the pseudogene TRBV3-2) to TRBJ1-2; D unclear. Germline V gene sequence: CDR1 LGHDT, CDR2 YNNKEL (reference sequence). Trimming cost V 4 bases and J 4 bases, with 7 bases left between them. The length of the CDR3 is 12 residues.

This sequence joins TRBV19 and TRBJ1-1, with D uncertain. Trimming pared 10 bases from V and 1 base from J, leaving 13 bases between. The CDR3 runs 13 residues. Germline V lookup: CDR1 LNHDA, CDR2 SQIVND (reference sequence). The CDR3 reads CATTEGSNTEAFF. CDR3 nucleotides: TGTGCCACGACGGAGGGATCGAACACTGAAGCTTTCTTT.

J is TRBJ1-1 and V is TRBV28; D is unclear. The CDR3 consists of 13 residues. In germline, CDR1 is MDHEN, CDR2 SYDVKM. V lost 6 bases and J 3 bases, leaving 11 bases between the germline ends. The CDR3 bases are TGTGCCAGCAGGGATACCTGGGACACTGAAGCTTTCTTT. Amino acid sequence: CASRDTWDTEAFF.

The chain's CDR3 is CASSLDRVRNEQFF. The CDR3 coding sequence is TGTGCCAGCAGCTTAGACAGGGTTCGCAATGAGCAGTTCTTC. The J gene is TRBJ2-1, the V gene TRBV11-2, with D tentatively TRBD1 (5 bases). The V end was cut by 0 bases, the J end by 6 bases, with 9 bases between. The germline V gene has CDR1 SGHAT and CDR2 FQNNGV. The CDR3 runs 14 residues. The whole variable domain, filled in from reference TRBV11-2 and TRBJ2-1, reads EAGVAQSPRYKIIEKRQSVAFWCNPISGHATLYWYQQILGQGPKLLIQFQNNGVVDDSQLPKDRFSAERLKGVDSTLKIQPAKLEDSAVYLCASSLDRVRNEQFFGPGTRLTVL.

The chain employs TRBV3-1 (or the pseudogene TRBV3-2) and TRBJ2-2, with D possibly TRBD2 on 7 matching bases. From germline, CDR1 is LGHDT and CDR2 YNNKEL (reference sequence). The CDR3 runs to 14 residues. Deletions cut 8 bases from V and 0 bases from J, with 10 bases between. This CDR3 is CASGGGANTGELFF. CDR3 nucleotide sequence: TGTGCCAGCGGGGGGGGCGCGAACACCGGGGAGCTGTTTTTT.

V is TRBV4-3 and J is TRBJ1-3; TRBD1 might be the D (6 bases). CDR3 length equals 16 residues. Germline-derived CDR1 and CDR2 are LGHNA and YSLEER. Trimming left V 3 bases short and J 5 bases short, with 17 bases between. CDR3 loop: CASSHIGRGRRNTIYF. CDR3 in DNA: TGCGCCAGCAGCCACATCGGTCGGGGGCGAAGAAACACCATATATTTT.

The genes are TRBV6-1 and TRBJ2-7; 7 bases match TRBD1. The CDR3 loop spans 15 amino acids. Germline trimming cut 1 base from V and 2 bases from J; bases unmatched to any gene: 5. From germline, CDR1 is MNHNS and CDR2 SASEGT. The CDR3: CASSEVPGQTYEQYF. CDR3 nucleotides: TGTGCCAGCAGTGAAGTTCCGGGACAGACCTACGAGCAGTACTTC.

The J gene is TRBJ1-6, the V gene TRBV27; TRBD1 matches at 7 bases. The CDR3 sequence is 15 residues long. The J segment lost 9 bases and the V segment lost 4 bases, leaving 9 bases of the junction unmatched. CDR1 MNHEY and CDR2 SMNVEV come from the germline V gene (reference sequence). The CDR3 nucleotides are TGTGCCAGCAGTTCTCGGACTCAGGGGGTTTCACCCCTCCACTTT. Protein sequence: CASSSRTQGVSPLHF.

This clone appeared a few times. J is TRBJ1-1 and V is TRBV5-8; D call uncertain. The CDR3 is made up of 15 amino acids. Trimming pared 0 bases from V and 5 bases from J, leaving 14 bases between. Per the germline V gene, CDR1 is SGHTS and CDR2 is YDEGEE. The DNA for the CDR3 is TGTGCCAGCAGCTTGGGGGCACAGTGGCGGACTGAAGCTTTCTTT. It translates to CASSLGAQWRTEAFF.

This rearrangement joins TRBV6-2 or TRBV6-3 to TRBJ1-2; maybe TRBD1 (6 bases). The germline V and J ends were trimmed by 6 bases and 7 bases, with 15 bases remaining between them. CDR1 is MNHEY and CDR2 is SVGEGT in the germline V gene. This CDR3 has 13 residues. The CDR3 spells CASSQRDTLGYTF. CDR3 nucleotides: TGTGCCAGCAGCCAAAGGGACACCCTTGGCTACACCTTC.

This clone has just one count. The chain links TRBV5-1 to TRBJ2-3; D is ambiguous. V lost 4 bases to trimming and J lost 4 bases, with 16 bases between them. CDR1 is SGHRS and CDR2 is YFSETQ in the germline V gene. The CDR3 sequence is 15 residues long. The DNA of the CDR3 is TGCGCCAGCAGCCTCGCCGACGCACGGGCAGATACGCAGTATTTT. Protein: CASSLADARADTQYF.

The J gene is TRBJ2-6, the V gene TRBV19; TRBD1 matches at 7 bases. From germline, CDR1 is LNHDA and CDR2 SQIVND (reference sequence). The CDR3 is made up of 15 amino acids. With 3 bases clipped from V and 2 bases from J, the junction kept 1 base outside the gene matches. The CDR3 DNA reads TGTGCCAGTAGTATCGACAGGGCTGGGGCCAACGTCCTGACTTTC. It encodes CASSIDRAGANVLTF.

This clone was seen only a few times. The chain joins TRBV7-8 to TRBJ1-2; D gene uncertain. Germline V gene lookup returns CDR1 SGHVS and CDR2 FQNEAQ. The CDR3 is 14 amino acids. Trimming stripped 0 bases from V and 2 bases from J, with 7 bases between. The CDR3 DNA sequence: TGTGCCAGCAGCTTAGCGGTGTCCAACTATGGCTACACCTTC. Translation: CASSLAVSNYGYTF.

The chain has TRBV6-2 or TRBV6-3 and TRBJ2-7; D call uncertain. V lost 4 bases to trimming and J lost 0 bases, with 16 bases between them. This CDR3 is 16 amino acids long. The V gene's germline CDR1 is MNHEY and CDR2 SVGEGT. For the CDR3, the DNA is TGTGCCAGCAGTTCCGCTAGAGCCCCGCGCTCCTACGAGCAGTACTTC. As protein: CASSSARAPRSYEQYF.

This clone was seen a single time. The rearrangement links TRBV10-3 to TRBJ2-1; 9 nucleotides line up with TRBD2. In germline, CDR1 is ENHRY, CDR2 SYGVKD. V was clipped by 3 bases and J by 4 bases; unmatched bases: 7. CDR3 length: 16 amino acids. CDR3 bases: TGTGCCATCAGTGATAGGAGCGGGGGGCCGTACAATGAGCAGTTCTTC. This sequence encodes CAISDRSGGPYNEQFF.

This clone was seen more than once but under ten times. This chain links TRBV12-3 or TRBV12-4 with TRBJ1-2, with 7 bases fitting TRBD1. V was clipped by 6 bases and J by 6 bases; unmatched bases: 7. CDR3 length: 13 amino acids. The CDR3 region is CASSPQGRNGYTF. The DNA of the CDR3 is TGTGCCAGCAGCCCACAGGGGAGGAATGGCTACACCTTC.

This chain joins TRBV3-1 (or the pseudogene TRBV3-2) and TRBJ1-2; possible D gene TRBD1, 5 bases. V lost 2 bases and J lost 8, with 21 bases in between. In germline, CDR1 is LGHDT, CDR2 YNNKEL (reference sequence). This CDR3 contains 16 residues. The CDR3 nucleotides are TGTGCCAGCAGCCAAAATACGGGACTCCCGGCGGGAGGCTACACCTTC. This gives the protein CASSQNTGLPAGGYTF.

This sequence joins TRBV27 and TRBJ1-4; TRBD1 aligns across 9 bases. V was clipped by 5 bases and J by 4 bases; unmatched bases: 8. The CDR3 covers 16 residues. Germline V lookup: CDR1 MNHEY, CDR2 SMNVEV (reference sequence). The CDR3 nucleotides read TGTGCCAGCAGTACCGGGACAGGGTTTCGTAATGAAAAACTGTTTTTT. It yields the protein CASSTGTGFRNEKLFF.

The genes are TRBV5-4 and TRBJ1-1; tentatively, D is TRBD1 (6 bases). Trimming shortened V by 3 bases and J by 7 bases, and 13 bases separated the two germline ends. Germline loops: CDR1 SGHNT, CDR2 YYREEE (reference sequence). The CDR3 contains 13 residues. The CDR3 here is CASSSTLRGEAFF. CDR3 DNA: TGTGCCAGCAGCTCGACCCTCAGGGGTGAAGCTTTCTTT.